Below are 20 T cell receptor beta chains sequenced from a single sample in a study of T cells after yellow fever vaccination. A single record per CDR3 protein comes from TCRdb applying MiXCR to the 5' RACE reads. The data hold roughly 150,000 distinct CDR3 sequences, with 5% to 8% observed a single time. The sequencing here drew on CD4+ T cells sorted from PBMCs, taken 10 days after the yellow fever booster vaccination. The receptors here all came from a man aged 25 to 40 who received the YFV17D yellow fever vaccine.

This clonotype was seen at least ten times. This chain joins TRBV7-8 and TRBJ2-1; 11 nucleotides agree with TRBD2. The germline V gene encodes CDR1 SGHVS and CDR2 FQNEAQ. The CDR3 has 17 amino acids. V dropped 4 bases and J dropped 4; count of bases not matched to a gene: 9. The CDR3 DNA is TGTGCCAGCAGCTCCTCCGGCCTAGCGGGAGGTTACAATGAGCAGTTCTTC. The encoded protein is CASSSSGLAGGYNEQFF.

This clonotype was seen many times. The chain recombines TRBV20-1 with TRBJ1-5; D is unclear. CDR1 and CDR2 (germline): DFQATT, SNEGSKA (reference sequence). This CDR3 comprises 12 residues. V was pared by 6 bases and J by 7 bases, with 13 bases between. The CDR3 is CSATVSNQPQHF. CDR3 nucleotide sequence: TGCAGTGCCACAGTATCAAACCAGCCCCAGCATTTT.

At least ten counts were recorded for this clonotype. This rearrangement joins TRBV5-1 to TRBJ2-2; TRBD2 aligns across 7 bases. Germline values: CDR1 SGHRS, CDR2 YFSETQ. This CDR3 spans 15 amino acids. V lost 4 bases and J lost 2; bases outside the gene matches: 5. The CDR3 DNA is TGCGCCAGCAGCCCGGGAGCGGGAAACACCGGGGAGCTGTTTTTT. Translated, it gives CASSPGAGNTGELFF.

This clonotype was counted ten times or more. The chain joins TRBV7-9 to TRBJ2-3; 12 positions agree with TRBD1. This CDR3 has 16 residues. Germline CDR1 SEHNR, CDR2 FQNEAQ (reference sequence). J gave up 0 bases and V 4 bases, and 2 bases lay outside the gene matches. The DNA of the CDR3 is TGTGCCAGCAGCTCGGGGACAGGGGGCAGCACAGATACGCAGTATTTT. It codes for CASSSGTGGSTDTQYF.

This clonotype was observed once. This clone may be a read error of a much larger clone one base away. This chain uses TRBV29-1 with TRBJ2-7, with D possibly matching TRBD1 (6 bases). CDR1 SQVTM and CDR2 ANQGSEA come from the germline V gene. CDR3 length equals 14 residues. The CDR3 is CSAEVQGWSYEQYF. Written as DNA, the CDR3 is TGCAGCGCTGAAGTTCAGGGGTGGTCCTACGAGCAGTACTTC.

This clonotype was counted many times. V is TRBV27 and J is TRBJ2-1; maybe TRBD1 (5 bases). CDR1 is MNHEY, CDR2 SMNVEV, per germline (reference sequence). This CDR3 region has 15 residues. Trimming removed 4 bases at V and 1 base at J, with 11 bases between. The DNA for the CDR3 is TGTGCCAGCAGTTCCCGGCCAGGGTCCTACAATGAGCAGTTCTTC. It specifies CASSSRPGSYNEQFF.

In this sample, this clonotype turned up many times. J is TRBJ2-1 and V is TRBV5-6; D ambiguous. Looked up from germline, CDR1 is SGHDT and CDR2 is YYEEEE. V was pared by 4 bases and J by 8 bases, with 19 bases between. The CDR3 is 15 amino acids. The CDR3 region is CASSPSTMPLDEQFF. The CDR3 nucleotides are TGTGCCAGCAGCCCCAGTACGATGCCCTTGGATGAGCAGTTCTTC.

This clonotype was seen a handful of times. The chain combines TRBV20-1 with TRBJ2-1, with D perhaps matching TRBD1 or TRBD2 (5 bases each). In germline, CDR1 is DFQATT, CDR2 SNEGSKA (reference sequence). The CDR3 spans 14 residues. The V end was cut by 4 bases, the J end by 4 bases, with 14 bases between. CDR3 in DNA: TGCAGTGCTATAGGTCAGGGAGCATACAATGAGCAGTTCTTC. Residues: CSAIGQGAYNEQFF.

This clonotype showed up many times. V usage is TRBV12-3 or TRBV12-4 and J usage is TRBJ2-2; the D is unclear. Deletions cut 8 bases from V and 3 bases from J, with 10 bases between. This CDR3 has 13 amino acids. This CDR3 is CASSRQYTGELFF. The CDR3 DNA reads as TGTGCCAGCTCCCGGCAATACACCGGGGAGCTGTTTTTT.

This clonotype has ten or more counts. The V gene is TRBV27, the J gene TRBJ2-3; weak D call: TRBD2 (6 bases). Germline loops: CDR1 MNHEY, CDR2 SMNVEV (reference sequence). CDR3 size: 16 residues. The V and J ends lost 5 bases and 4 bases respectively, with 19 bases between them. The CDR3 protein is CASSIRLERRPDTQYF. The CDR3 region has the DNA TGTGCCAGCAGTATAAGACTAGAACGAAGGCCAGATACGCAGTATTTT.

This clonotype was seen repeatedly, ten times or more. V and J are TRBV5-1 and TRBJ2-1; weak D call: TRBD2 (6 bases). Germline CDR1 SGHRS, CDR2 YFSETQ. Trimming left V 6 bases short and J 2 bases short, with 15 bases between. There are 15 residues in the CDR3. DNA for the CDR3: TGCGCCAGCATTAGCACGGGAGATCCCTACAATGAGCAGTTCTTC. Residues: CASISTGDPYNEQFF.

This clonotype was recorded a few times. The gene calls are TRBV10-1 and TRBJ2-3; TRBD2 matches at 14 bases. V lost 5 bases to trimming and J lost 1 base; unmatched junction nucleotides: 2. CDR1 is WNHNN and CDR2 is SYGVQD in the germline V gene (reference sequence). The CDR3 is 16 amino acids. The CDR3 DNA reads TGCGCCAGCAGTACGGGACTAGCGGGAGGCACAGATACGCAGTATTTT. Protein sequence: CASSTGLAGGTDTQYF.

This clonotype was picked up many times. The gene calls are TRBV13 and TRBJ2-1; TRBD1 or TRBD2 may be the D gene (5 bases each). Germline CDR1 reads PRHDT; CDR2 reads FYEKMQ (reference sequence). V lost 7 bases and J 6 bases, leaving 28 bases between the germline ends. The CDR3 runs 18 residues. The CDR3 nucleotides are TGTGCCAGCATCCACGTAGCCCAACGGGGCGGCCCTTCCAATGAGCAGTTCTTC. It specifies CASIHVAQRGGPSNEQFF.

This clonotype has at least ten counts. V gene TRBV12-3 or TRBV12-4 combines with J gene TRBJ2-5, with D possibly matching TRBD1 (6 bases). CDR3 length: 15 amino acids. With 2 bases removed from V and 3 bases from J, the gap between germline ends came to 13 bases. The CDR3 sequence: CASSLRRTVKETQYF. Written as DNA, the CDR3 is TGTGCCAGCAGTTTACGGAGGACAGTGAAAGAGACCCAGTACTTC.

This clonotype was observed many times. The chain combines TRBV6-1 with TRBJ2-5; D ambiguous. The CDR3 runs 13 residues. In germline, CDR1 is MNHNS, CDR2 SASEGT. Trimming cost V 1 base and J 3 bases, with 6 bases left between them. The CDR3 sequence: CASSEDPEETQYF. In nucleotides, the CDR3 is TGTGCCAGCAGTGAAGACCCCGAAGAGACCCAGTACTTC.

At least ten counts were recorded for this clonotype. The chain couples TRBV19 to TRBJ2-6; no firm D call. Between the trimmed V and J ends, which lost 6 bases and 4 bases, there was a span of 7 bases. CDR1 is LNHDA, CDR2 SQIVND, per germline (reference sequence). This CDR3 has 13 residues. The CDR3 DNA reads TGTGCCAGTAGGATCTGGGGGGCCAACGTCCTGACTTTC. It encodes CASRIWGANVLTF.

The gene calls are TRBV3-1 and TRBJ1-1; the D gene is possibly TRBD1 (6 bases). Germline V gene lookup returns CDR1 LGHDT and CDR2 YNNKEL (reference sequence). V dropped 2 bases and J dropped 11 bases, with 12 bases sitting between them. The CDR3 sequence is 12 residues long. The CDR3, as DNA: TGTGCCAGCAGCCAAAACAGGGAGCGGGCTTTCTTT. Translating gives CASSQNRERAFF.

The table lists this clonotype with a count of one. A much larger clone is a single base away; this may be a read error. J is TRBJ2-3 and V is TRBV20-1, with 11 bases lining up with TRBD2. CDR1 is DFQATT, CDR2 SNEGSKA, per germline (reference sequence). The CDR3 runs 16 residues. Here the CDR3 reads CCARDRLAGLVGTQYF. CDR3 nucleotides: TGCTGTGCTAGAGATCGACTAGCGGGATTAGTAGGAACGCAGTATTTT.

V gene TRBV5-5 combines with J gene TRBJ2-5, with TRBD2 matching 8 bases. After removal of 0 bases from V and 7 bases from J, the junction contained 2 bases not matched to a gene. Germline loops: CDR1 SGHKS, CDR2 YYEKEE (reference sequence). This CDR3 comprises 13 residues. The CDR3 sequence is CASSLAREGTQYF. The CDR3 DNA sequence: TGTGCCAGCAGCTTGGCCCGGGAGGGGACCCAGTACTTC.

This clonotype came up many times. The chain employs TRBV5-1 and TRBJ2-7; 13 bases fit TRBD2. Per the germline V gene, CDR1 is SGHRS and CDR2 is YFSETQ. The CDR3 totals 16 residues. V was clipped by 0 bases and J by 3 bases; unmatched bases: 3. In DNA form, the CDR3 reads TGCGCCAGCAGCTTGGGGGGGACTAGCGGGGACTACGAGCAGTACTTC. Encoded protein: CASSLGGTSGDYEQYF.